This T cell receptor beta chain came from a study of blood T cell repertoires in COVID-19. Turning to the study itself: Acute-phase and convalescent COVID-19 samples originated in the United States, Italy and Spain. T cells, B-cell-depleted T cells, or PBMCs provided the cDNA or gDNA that served as material.

The V end lost 5 bases, the J end lost 0 bases, and 15 bases lay between the germline ends. Germline CDR1 is SGHRS and CDR2 is YFSETQ. CDR3 length: 15 amino acids. Authors' analysis steps: Researchers report that nucleated cell counts were estimated from reference gene primer amplification. The method was immunoSEQ multiplex PCR; TCRdb's version includes in-frame clones alone and lacks a portion of them. The DNA was the basis for D and trimming; V, J and clone size are from that table. The sample gives 240,000 or so clones, over 65% of which show up once; about 3.5% is in the top ten. Specimen: peripheral blood. This TCR came from a woman older than 75 with acute or convalescent COVID-19. The V and J genes are TRBV5-1 and TRBJ2-7, with D uncertain. The CDR3 nucleotides are TGCGCCAGCAGATTTGACACCCCGAGCTCCTACGAGCAGTACTTC. Residues: CASRFDTPSSYEQYF.